Each of the 29 T cell receptor beta chains below was sequenced from the same sample in a study of blood T cell repertoires in COVID-19. The data were produced by immunoSEQ multiplex PCR, yet TCRdb's version contains in-frame clones alone and is incomplete. The table includes about 200,000 clones, 94% detected once. The sequenced material came from peripheral blood. The source of these receptors is a young man with COVID-19, enrolled during active disease.

This clone came up once. This sequence joins TRBV5-1 and TRBJ2-2; 9 bases agree with TRBD1. The CDR3 totals 14 residues. Per the germline V gene, CDR1 is SGHRS and CDR2 is YFSETQ. Trimming at V came to 4 bases and at J to 8 bases, leaving 6 bases not matched to a gene. The CDR3 spells CASSPGQGAGELFF. CDR3 DNA: TGCGCCAGCAGCCCGGGACAGGGTGCTGGGGAGCTGTTTTTT. The full variable domain, with the rest looked up from reference TRBV5-1 and TRBJ2-2, is KAGVTQTPRYLIKTRGQQVTLSCSPISGHRSVSWYQQTPGQGLQFLFEYFSETQRNKGNFPGRFSGRQFSNSRSEMNVSTLELGDSALYLCASSPGQGAGELFFGEGSRLTVL.

This chain joins TRBV6-5 and TRBJ1-2; D call uncertain. Deletions cut 1 base from V and 4 bases from J, with 16 bases between. In germline, CDR1 is MNHEY, CDR2 SVGAGI. The CDR3 extends over 16 amino acids. The CDR3 reads CASSYFGAGSSYGYTF. The CDR3 nucleotides read TGTGCCAGCAGTTACTTTGGCGCAGGTTCCTCCTATGGCTACACCTTC.

This chain joins TRBV5-4 and TRBJ2-3; 12 positions match TRBD2. The CDR3 loop spans 15 amino acids. V was pared by 5 bases and J by 3 bases, with 4 bases of the junction left unmatched. Germline values: CDR1 SGHNT, CDR2 YYREEE (reference sequence). The CDR3 spells CASRLAGGRTDTQYF. CDR3 in DNA: TGTGCCAGCAGGCTAGCGGGGGGGAGAACAGATACGCAGTATTTT.

In DNA form, the CDR3 reads TGTGCCAGTAGACCCTGGACAGGGGGCGTAATACTGAACACTGAAGCTTTCTTT. This gives the protein CASRPWTGGVILNTEAFF. The gene calls are TRBV19 and TRBJ1-1; 11 nucleotides match TRBD1. Trimming removed 6 bases from V and 0 bases from J; junction bases left unmatched: 12. The CDR3 is made up of 18 amino acids. The germline gives CDR1 LNHDA, CDR2 SQIVND (reference sequence).

CDR3 in DNA: TGTGCCAGCAGCACGGGACTAGCGGAAACAAAGCAGTACTTC. Amino acid sequence: CASSTGLAETKQYF. This chain connects TRBV9 to TRBJ2-7, with 11 bases that match TRBD2. CDR3 length equals 14 residues. The ends lost 4 bases at V and 8 bases at J; junction bases unmatched: 8. Germline assignment: CDR1 SGDLS and CDR2 YYNGEE.

The CDR3 coding sequence is TGTGCCACCAGCAGAGATCCTGGGCGGGAGCCCCAGCATTTT. Amino acid sequence: CATSRDPGREPQHF. The chain carries TRBV15 and TRBJ1-5; no definite D call. Per the germline V gene, CDR1 is LNHNV and CDR2 is YYDKDF (reference sequence). The length of the CDR3 is 14 residues. Between the trimmed V and J ends, which lost 0 bases and 8 bases, there was a span of 11 bases.

This chain joins TRBV4-1 and TRBJ2-1, with TRBD1 matching over 7 bases. The germline V gene encodes CDR1 MGHRA and CDR2 YSYEKL. V lost 0 bases to trimming and J lost 9 bases; unmatched junction nucleotides: 5. The CDR3 extends over 14 amino acids. CDR3 in amino acids: CASSQEGQISEQFF. The CDR3 DNA sequence: TGCGCCAGCAGCCAAGAGGGACAGATCTCTGAGCAGTTCTTC.

This clone was observed once. The CDR3 loop reads CASSEIGKRGGGTDTQYF. The CDR3 nucleotides read TGTGCCAGCAGTGAGATTGGGAAGCGGGGGGGCGGCACAGATACGCAGTATTTT. This rearrangement joins TRBV2 to TRBJ2-3, with 10 bases matching TRBD2. Per germline, CDR1 SNHLY and CDR2 FYNNEI. The CDR3 is 18 residues long. Trimming at V came to 3 bases and at J to 1 base, leaving 10 bases not matched to a gene. Filled out from reference TRBV2 and TRBJ2-3, the complete variable domain reads EPEVTQTPSHQVTQMGQEVILRCVPISNHLYFYWYRQILGQKVEFLVSFYNNEISEKSEIFDDQFSVERPDGSNFTLKIRSTKLEDSAMYFCASSEIGKRGGGTDTQYFGPGTRLTVL.

The chain uses TRBV2 and TRBJ1-1; 8 bases are a match to TRBD1. Germline V CDR1 and CDR2: SNHLY, FYNNEI. The ends lost 2 bases at V and 5 bases at J; junction bases unmatched: 4. There are 14 residues in the CDR3. CDR3 sequence: CASSELYRGTEAFF. The CDR3 DNA sequence: TGTGCCAGCAGTGAACTATACAGGGGGACTGAAGCTTTCTTT.

V usage is TRBV23-1 and J usage is TRBJ1-2; 8 bases align to TRBD1. TRBV23-1 is classed as an ORF, of uncertain function. The CDR3 length is 17 residues. V trimming: 2 bases; J trimming: 4 bases; junction bases outside the gene matches: 12. CDR3 protein: CASSQTVRQGAVYGYTF. The CDR3 DNA follows: TGCGCCAGCAGTCAAACGGTCCGGCAGGGGGCCGTCTATGGCTACACCTTC.

The rearrangement links TRBV6-5 to TRBJ2-2; 9 bases align to TRBD1. V was clipped by 5 bases and J by 7 bases; unmatched bases: 8. Germline V gene data show CDR1 as MNHEY and CDR2 as SVGAGI. This CDR3 comprises 15 residues. CDR3 bases: TGTGCCAGCAGTAGAGGGACAGGGTTCCACGGGGAGCTGTTTTTT. Translating it yields CASSRGTGFHGELFF.

The chain is built from TRBV19 and TRBJ2-7; 8 positions agree with TRBD1. The CDR3 sequence is 15 residues long. The V gene end was trimmed by 10 bases and the J gene end by 5 bases; junction bases not matched to a gene: 16. Germline CDR1 is LNHDA and CDR2 is SQIVND (reference sequence). DNA for the CDR3: TGTGCCACGCAAAACCCAGGGGGCCATCGGGACGAGCAGTACTTC. It codes for CATQNPGGHRDEQYF.

CDR3 nucleotides: TGTGCCAGCAGTCCACGACAGGTCACCTACGAGCAGTACTTC. Its protein is CASSPRQVTYEQYF. The J gene is TRBJ2-7, the V gene TRBV6-5; D may be TRBD1 (6 bases). With 5 bases removed from V and 2 bases from J, the gap between germline ends came to 13 bases. Germline V gives CDR1 MNHEY, CDR2 SVGAGI. There are 14 residues in the CDR3.

V gene TRBV12-3 or TRBV12-4 combines with J gene TRBJ1-1; no reliable D call. The CDR3 sequence is 13 residues long. V gave up 6 bases and J gave up 1 base, with 9 bases separating them. CDR3 coding DNA: TGTGCCAGCAGACTACTCGAGAACACTGAAGCTTTCTTT. Encoded protein: CASRLLENTEAFF.

V and J are TRBV11-2 and TRBJ2-7; 7 positions agree with TRBD1. J lost 4 bases, V lost 5 bases, and 5 bases had no gene match. The CDR3 loop spans 13 amino acids. CDR1 SGHAT and CDR2 FQNNGV come from the germline V gene. DNA of the CDR3: TGTGCCAGCAGCCGCGACAGGGTATACGAGCAGTACTTC. Encoded protein: CASSRDRVYEQYF.

V usage is TRBV7-2 and J usage is TRBJ2-7; 10 bases line up with TRBD2. V lost 5 bases and J lost 4; bases outside the gene matches: 11. CDR1 is SGHTA and CDR2 is FQGNSA in the germline V gene. The CDR3 contains 16 residues. CDR3 DNA sequence: TGTGCCAGCAGCCCGGATGCGTCTAGCGGGGGTTACGAGCAGTACTTC. Its protein is CASSPDASSGGYEQYF.

The rearrangement joins TRBV24-1 to TRBJ1-2, with D hard to call. Germline CDR1 reads KGHDR; CDR2 reads SFDVKD. The CDR3 is 13 residues long. V lost 3 bases to trimming and J lost 4 bases, with 8 bases between them. Here the CDR3 reads CATSDRDSYGYTF. In nucleotides, the CDR3 is TGTGCCACCAGTGATCGCGACTCCTATGGCTACACCTTC.

The chain uses TRBV7-7 and TRBJ2-1; D remains unclear. Per germline, CDR1 SSHAT and CDR2 FNYEAQ (reference sequence). This CDR3 has 15 residues. V lost 1 base to trimming and J lost 6 bases, with 13 bases between them. CDR3 bases: TGTGCCAGCAGCTTAGGGGTAGCTTCGGCCAATGAGCAGTTCTTC. Amino acids: CASSLGVASANEQFF.

J is TRBJ1-1 and V is TRBV3-1 (or the pseudogene TRBV3-2), with 7 bases fitting TRBD1. The V and J ends lost 5 bases and 4 bases, in that order; junction bases with no gene match: 7. CDR3 size: 14 residues. CDR1 is LGHDT and CDR2 is YNNKEL in the germline V gene (reference sequence). As DNA, the CDR3 is TGTGCCAGCAGCACCCGACAGGGCCGCACTGAAGCTTTCTTT. Its translation: CASSTRQGRTEAFF.

V and J are TRBV5-1 and TRBJ2-2, with a weak D call TRBD1 (7 bases). Germline CDR1 is SGHRS and CDR2 is YFSETQ. The CDR3 consists of 14 residues. Trimming shortened V by 7 bases and J by 3 bases, and 13 bases separated the two germline ends. In DNA, the CDR3 is TGCGCCAGCGGAACAGGGGACTACACCGGGGAGCTGTTTTTT. Its translation: CASGTGDYTGELFF.

This clone showed up just a few times. The genes are TRBV19 and TRBJ2-3, with D hard to call. In germline, CDR1 is LNHDA, CDR2 SQIVND (reference sequence). Trimming took 3 bases from V and 2 from J, leaving 12 bases between them. The CDR3 loop spans 15 amino acids. The DNA of the CDR3 is TGTGCCAGTAGTATTAGGAACAGCCCCACAGATACGCAGTATTTT. Protein product: CASSIRNSPTDTQYF.

The genes are TRBV7-3 and TRBJ2-2; TRBD2 matches 8 bases. The ends lost 1 base at V and 4 bases at J; junction bases unmatched: 11. Germline V CDR1 and CDR2: SGHTA, FQGTGA. The CDR3 covers 18 residues. CDR3 in amino acids: CASSLIAGGLAFTGELFF. The CDR3 region has the DNA TGTGCCAGCAGCTTAATTGCGGGGGGCCTCGCCTTCACCGGGGAGCTGTTTTTT.

J is TRBJ2-7 and V is TRBV7-2, with D possibly matching TRBD2 (6 bases). CDR1 is SGHTA, CDR2 FQGNSA, per germline. V was shortened by 0 bases and J by 7 bases, with 7 bases between the two germline ends. The CDR3 covers 12 residues. Here the CDR3 reads CASSLAGGEQYF. CDR3 in DNA: TGTGCCAGCAGCTTAGCGGGGGGAGAGCAGTACTTC.

This rearrangement joins TRBV18 to TRBJ1-4; 9 nucleotides agree with TRBD1. CDR1 and CDR2 (germline): KGHSH, LQKENI. The V and J ends lost 3 bases and 0 bases, in that order; junction bases with no gene match: 2. The length of the CDR3 is 16 residues. The DNA for the CDR3 is TGTGCCAGCTCACCGGACAGGGGTTCAACTAATGAAAAACTGTTTTTT. Its protein is CASSPDRGSTNEKLFF.

A single count supports this clone. The chain uses TRBV9 and TRBJ1-3; 7 bases agree with TRBD1. J was trimmed by 3 bases and V by 0 bases; bases with no gene match: 6. Germline V gene lookup returns CDR1 SGDLS and CDR2 YYNGEE. This CDR3 is built from 16 residues. CDR3 in amino acids: CASSVGQGVGGNTIYF. In DNA, the CDR3 is TGTGCCAGCAGCGTAGGACAGGGAGTAGGTGGAAACACCATATATTTT. Complete variable domain (other parts from reference TRBV9 and TRBJ1-3): DSGVTQTPKHLITATGQRVTLRCSPRSGDLSVYWYQQSLDQGLQFLIQYYNGEERAKGNILERFSAQQFPDLHSELNLSSLELGDSALYFCASSVGQGVGGNTIYFGEGSWLTVV.

This chain joins TRBV5-4 and TRBJ2-4; TRBD2 might be the D (6 bases). Germline V CDR1 and CDR2: SGHNT, YYREEE (reference sequence). This CDR3 contains 17 residues. Trimming took off 4 bases at V and 0 bases at J, with 17 bases between the two ends. The CDR3 region is CASSLGGTHIAKNIQYF. The CDR3 DNA follows: TGTGCCAGCAGCCTGGGCGGGACCCACATAGCCAAAAACATTCAGTACTTC.

The CDR3 here is CASSFDTEAFF. The CDR3 region has the DNA TGTGCCAGCAGTTTCGACACTGAAGCTTTCTTT. The chain links TRBV6-5 to TRBJ1-1; no definite D call. Per the germline V gene, CDR1 is MNHEY and CDR2 is SVGAGI. The V gene lost 4 bases and the J gene lost 3 bases, with 3 bases spanning the gap. The CDR3 is made up of 11 amino acids.

V is TRBV6-5 and J is TRBJ2-7, with TRBD1 matching 11 bases. The ends lost 6 bases at V and 4 bases at J; junction bases unmatched: 8. This CDR3 comprises 15 residues. Germline CDR1 MNHEY, CDR2 SVGAGI. The CDR3 DNA follows: TGTGCCAGCAGCCGGACAGGGGGCGAATTGTACGAGCAGTACTTC. Translating it yields CASSRTGGELYEQYF.

This rearrangement joins TRBV27 to TRBJ2-1; maybe TRBD2 (6 bases). This CDR3 contains 16 residues. Between the trimmed V and J ends, which lost 5 bases and 9 bases, there was a span of 23 bases. Germline CDR1 and CDR2: MNHEY and SMNVEV (reference sequence). The CDR3 is CASSPALGLRVTEQFF. The DNA for the CDR3 is TGTGCCAGCAGTCCCGCCCTCGGACTAAGGGTGACTGAGCAGTTCTTC.